The 24 T cell receptor beta chains below were found in one sample sequenced in a study of cytotoxic CD8 clonotypes in ibrutinib-treated CLL (dated by TCRdb to the early 2020s). The time point tag for this specimen amounts to: around 25 months on ibrutinib. The method behind the library was the immunoSEQ multiplex PCR assay. TCRdb's version of the immuneACCESS table is confined to in-frame rearrangements and falls short of the full clone set. An unresolved V gene accounts for under half of the shortfall where checked; the remainder is of unknown origin. For this sample the table gives about 130,000 clones, of which 80% to 90% were detected only once. The ten largest account for around 2.1% of the sample. The source was PBMCs, collected after 24 months of ibrutinib treatment. All receptors derive from a human donor with chronic lymphocytic leukemia.

The gene calls are TRBV19 and TRBJ1-1, with D tentatively TRBD1 (5 bases). The germline V gene has CDR1 LNHDA and CDR2 SQIVND (reference sequence). V lost 4 bases to trimming and J lost 4 bases, with 19 bases between them. The CDR3 spans 16 residues. Here the CDR3 reads CASSSGQGIRVTEAFF. The CDR3 DNA sequence: TGTGCCAGTAGTAGCGGGCAGGGAATTCGGGTCACTGAAGCTTTCTTT.

The rearrangement links TRBV10-3 to TRBJ2-1; TRBD2 matches at 8 bases. J lost 5 bases, V lost 0 bases, and 0 bases had no gene match. The CDR3 has 14 amino acids. Germline V gene sequence: CDR1 ENHRY, CDR2 SYGVKD. The CDR3 reads CAISESAGDNEQFF. The CDR3 DNA sequence: TGTGCCATCAGTGAGTCAGCGGGAGACAATGAGCAGTTCTTC.

V is TRBV25-1 and J is TRBJ2-2; D might be TRBD2 (6 bases). V was cut by 6 bases and J by 5 bases, with 10 bases left in between. Per germline, CDR1 MGHDK and CDR2 SYGVNS. The CDR3 spans 13 residues. The CDR3 loop is CASRMEGTGELFF. DNA of the CDR3: TGTGCCAGCAGGATGGAGGGAACCGGGGAGCTGTTTTTT.

The V call is TRBV6-5, the J call TRBJ1-5; D not certain. Germline CDR1 reads MNHEY; CDR2 reads SVGAGI. The CDR3 totals 15 residues. Trimming shortened V by 2 bases and J by 0 bases, and 8 bases separated the two germline ends. In DNA form, the CDR3 reads TGTGCCAGCAGTTACAATGGACTTAGCAATCAGCCCCAGCATTTT. It is translated as CASSYNGLSNQPQHF.

The V and J genes are TRBV11-3 and TRBJ2-3, with a tentative D call TRBD2 (6 bases). The ends were cut back, 5 bases at V and 6 bases at J, with 18 bases in the middle. Germline V gene sequence: CDR1 SGHNT, CDR2 YENEEA. The CDR3 loop spans 15 amino acids. The DNA for the CDR3 is TGTGCCAGCAGCCTAGGGCGGGGCGCAGTGGATACGCAGTATTTT. Translating gives CASSLGRGAVDTQYF. The complete variable domain, with remaining parts taken from reference TRBV11-3 and TRBJ2-3, reads EAGVVQSPRYKIIEKKQPVAFWCNPISGHNTLYWYLQNLGQGPELLIRYENEEAVDDSQLPKDRFSAERLKGVDSTLKIQPAELGDSAVYLCASSLGRGAVDTQYFGPGTRLTVL.

This clone was counted a single time. Other DNA sequences of this sample code for an identical CDR3. This sequence joins TRBV6-1 and TRBJ1-3, with no clear D. The CDR3 consists of 14 residues. The germline V and J ends were trimmed by 2 bases and 4 bases, with 9 bases remaining between them. Germline CDR1 MNHNS, CDR2 SASEGT. The DNA of the CDR3 is TGTGCCAGCAGTGAAATTGGAGGCGGAAACACCATATATTTT. This codes for CASSEIGGGNTIYF.

J is TRBJ1-3 and V is TRBV5-1, with D possibly TRBD1 on 6 matching bases. Germline assignment: CDR1 SGHRS and CDR2 YFSETQ. CDR3 length: 14 residues. Deletions cut 5 bases from V and 1 base from J, with 10 bases between. CDR3 sequence reads: CASRDTGSGNTIYF. Written as DNA, the CDR3 is TGCGCCAGCAGGGACACAGGGTCTGGAAACACCATATATTTT. Filled out from reference TRBV5-1 and TRBJ1-3, the complete variable domain reads KAGVTQTPRYLIKTRGQQVTLSCSPISGHRSVSWYQQTPGQGLQFLFEYFSETQRNKGNFPGRFSGRQFSNSRSEMNVSTLELGDSALYLCASRDTGSGNTIYFGEGSWLTVV.

The chain is built from TRBV9 and TRBJ1-5; 7 bases are a match to TRBD1. The trim removed 3 bases at V and 1 base at J, leaving 10 bases unmatched. This CDR3 has 17 amino acids. Germline values: CDR1 SGDLS, CDR2 YYNGEE. In nucleotides, the CDR3 is TGTGCCAGCAGCGACCGACAGGGAGGGATGAGCAATCAGCCCCAGCATTTT. This encodes CASSDRQGGMSNQPQHF. Variable domain in full (rest from reference TRBV9 and TRBJ1-5): DSGVTQTPKHLITATGQRVTLRCSPRSGDLSVYWYQQSLDQGLQFLIQYYNGEERAKGNILERFSAQQFPDLHSELNLSSLELGDSALYFCASSDRQGGMSNQPQHFGDGTRLSIL.

V gene TRBV7-9 combines with J gene TRBJ2-3; perhaps TRBD1 as D (6 bases). V was pared by 1 base and J by 2 bases, with 10 bases between. CDR1 SEHNR and CDR2 FQNEAQ come from the germline V gene (reference sequence). This CDR3 region has 15 residues. CDR3 sequence (DNA): TGTGCCAGCAGCTTAGTACAGGGATTCACAGATACGCAGTATTTT. Translated, it gives CASSLVQGFTDTQYF. The full variable domain, in which reference TRBV7-9 and TRBJ2-3 provide the parts outside the CDR3, is DTGVSQNPRHKITKRGQNVTFRCDPISEHNRLYWYRQTLGQGPEFLTYFQNEAQLEKSRLLSDRFSAERPKGSFSTLEIQRTEQGDSAMYLCASSLVQGFTDTQYFGPGTRLTVL.

This clone was seen only a few times. This chain connects TRBV29-1 to TRBJ2-2, with 10 bases identical to TRBD1. CDR1 and CDR2 from the germline V gene are SQVTM and ANQGSEA. J lost 0 bases, V lost 8 bases, and 9 bases had no gene match. The length of the CDR3 is 16 residues. This CDR3 reads CSLDGQGVANTGELFF. CDR3 nucleotide sequence: TGCAGCTTGGATGGACAGGGGGTGGCGAACACCGGGGAGCTGTTTTTT.

V is TRBV7-6 and J is TRBJ2-5, with D perhaps given as TRBD1 or TRBD2 (5 bases each). The germline gives CDR1 SGHVS, CDR2 FNYEAQ. V lost 5 bases to trimming and J lost 7 bases, with 14 bases between them. The CDR3 contains 13 residues. The CDR3 DNA follows: TGTGCCAGCAGCGTCGGGACGGCGGGGACCCAGTACTTC. This sequence encodes CASSVGTAGTQYF.

CDR3 sequence: CASSLVAGGLGQETQYF. For the CDR3, the DNA is TGTGCCAGCAGTTTGGTAGCGGGGGGGTTAGGACAAGAGACCCAGTACTTC. The chain combines TRBV28 with TRBJ2-5; 11 bases are shared with TRBD2. Germline V lookup: CDR1 MDHEN, CDR2 SYDVKM. CDR3 length: 17 amino acids. V lost 3 bases and J lost 2; bases outside the gene matches: 8.

The J gene is TRBJ2-7, the V gene TRBV11-1; 7 bases agree with TRBD2. V dropped 1 base and J dropped 8; count of bases not matched to a gene: 8. The CDR3 is 14 amino acids. CDR1 and CDR2 from the germline V gene are SGHAT and FQDESV (reference sequence). The chain's CDR3 is CASSLGGGSWKQYF. CDR3 in DNA: TGTGCCAGCAGCTTAGGGGGGGGATCTTGGAAGCAGTACTTC.

CDR3 nucleotides: TGTGCCAGCAGCGTCGGCGGATCGAGCTCCTACGAGCAGTACTTC. This translates into CASSVGGSSSYEQYF. The chain couples TRBV9 to TRBJ2-7; D is ambiguous. The length of the CDR3 is 15 residues. Trimming shortened V by 2 bases and J by 0 bases, and 12 bases separated the two germline ends. The germline V gene has CDR1 SGDLS and CDR2 YYNGEE.

The rearrangement joins TRBV19 to TRBJ2-7; a possible D gene is TRBD1 (6 bases). This CDR3 contains 14 residues. Between the trimmed V and J ends, which lost 1 base and 2 bases, there was a span of 9 bases. Germline CDR1 LNHDA, CDR2 SQIVND (reference sequence). As DNA, the CDR3 is TGTGCCAGTAGTATAGCCAGGGGACCCTACGAGCAGTACTTC. Translation: CASSIARGPYEQYF.

This rearrangement joins TRBV28 to TRBJ2-7; 10 bases map to TRBD2. Germline V CDR1 and CDR2: MDHEN, SYDVKM. The CDR3 has 15 amino acids. The V segment lost 7 bases and the J segment 5 bases; nucleotides outside the gene matches: 11. DNA for the CDR3: TGTGCCAGCAACCCTAGCGGGAGTGGTACCCACGAGCAGTACTTC. Translating gives CASNPSGSGTHEQYF.

The V gene is TRBV28, the J gene TRBJ1-4, with no clear D. The CDR3 sequence is 13 residues long. Per germline, CDR1 MDHEN and CDR2 SYDVKM. The germline V and J ends were trimmed by 6 bases and 5 bases, with 10 bases remaining between them. The CDR3: CASSPGINEKLFF. The CDR3 DNA sequence: TGTGCCAGCAGCCCCGGGATAAATGAAAAACTGTTTTTT. Looking up the rest from reference TRBV28 and TRBJ1-4 gives the full variable domain: DVKVTQSSRYLVKRTGEKVFLECVQDMDHENMFWYRQDPGLGLRLIYFSYDVKMKEKGDIPEGYSVSREKKERFSLILESASTNQTSMYLCASSPGINEKLFFGSGTQLSVL.

J is TRBJ2-7 and V is TRBV11-2; 7 nucleotides line up with TRBD1. The germline gives CDR1 SGHAT, CDR2 FQNNGV. The CDR3 contains 15 residues. Trimming took 2 bases from V and 0 from J; bases not matched to a gene: 4. CDR3 sequence (DNA): TGTGCCAGCAGCTTATATCCAGGGGGCTCCTACGAGCAGTACTTC. Translation: CASSLYPGGSYEQYF.

The chain uses TRBV6-6 and TRBJ1-2; 9 nucleotides align to TRBD1. With V trimmed by 6 bases and J by 8 bases, 4 bases remained unmatched. CDR1 is MNHNY, CDR2 SVGAGI, per germline (reference sequence). The CDR3 covers 12 residues. The CDR3 spells CASSRQGGGYTF. The DNA of the CDR3 is TGTGCCAGCAGCAGACAGGGGGGAGGCTACACCTTC.

This clone was counted only a few times. One end of the junction varies from germline; a read error may be responsible. V gene TRBV4-1 combines with J gene TRBJ2-2; D ambiguous. From germline, CDR1 is MGHRA and CDR2 YSYEKL. The CDR3 covers 15 residues. The CDR3 spells CASSHVKKNAGELFF. As DNA, the CDR3 is TGCGCCAGCAGCCATGTCAAGAAGAACGCCGGGGAGCTGTTTTTT.

The V gene is TRBV28, the J gene TRBJ2-7; 8 nucleotides line up with TRBD2. Per the germline V gene, CDR1 is MDHEN and CDR2 is SYDVKM. With 1 base clipped from V and 7 bases from J, the junction kept 3 bases outside the gene matches. CDR3 length: 13 amino acids. CDR3 loop: CASSLSGRGEQYF. CDR3 DNA sequence: TGTGCCAGCAGTTTATCCGGGAGGGGGGAGCAGTACTTC.

The chain joins TRBV5-1 to TRBJ1-1, with 8 positions matching TRBD1. The CDR3 extends over 19 amino acids. The germline V gene has CDR1 SGHRS and CDR2 YFSETQ. J gave up 1 base and V 2 bases, and 16 bases lay outside the gene matches. CDR3 coding DNA: TGCGCCAGCAGCTTTCTCAATCGGACAGGGAAGGTGAAGAACACTGAAGCTTTCTTT. Its translation: CASSFLNRTGKVKNTEAFF.

The chain couples TRBV27 to TRBJ2-1; a possible D gene is TRBD2 (6 bases). Germline V lookup: CDR1 MNHEY, CDR2 SMNVEV (reference sequence). CDR3 size: 14 residues. Trimming removed 6 bases from V and 0 bases from J, with 9 bases in between. The CDR3 nucleotides read TGTGCCAGCAGCCGGGGGTACTCCTACAATGAGCAGTTCTTC. As protein: CASSRGYSYNEQFF.

This sequence joins TRBV19 and TRBJ1-1, with D possibly matching TRBD1 (5 bases). Per the germline V gene, CDR1 is LNHDA and CDR2 is SQIVND (reference sequence). CDR3 size: 16 residues. Trimming took 5 bases from V and 3 from J, leaving 19 bases between them. In DNA, the CDR3 is TGTGCCAGTAGTTCCCCCCGGCGGGGGAGCGACACTGAAGCTTTCTTT. As protein: CASSSPRRGSDTEAFF.